Listed below are T cell receptor beta chains from one sample, sequenced in a study of blood T cells in healthy people across ages. TCRdb reanalysed the 5' RACE reads using MiXCR and keeps one entry per CDR3 protein. The sample records approximately 800,000 distinct CDR3 sequences, roughly 26% being singletons. The data also belong to a second study, concerning T cells of mothers and their children.

Material: blood. These receptors were obtained from a boy aged 5-17 years in good health. Both conserved end residues are part of each CDR3. D genes are given only for firm matches. Clone size is not always given. Where it is, it says once, few, many or a class for expanded clones.

j_call clone_size d_call v_call cdr3_aa cdr3_nt
TRBJ1-3 . . TRBV5-1 CASSLSQASGNTIYF TGCGCCAGCAGCCTATCACAGGCCTCTGGAAACACCATATATTTT
TRBJ2-5 . . TRBV20-1 CSATSGTSFQETQYF TGCAGTGCAACCTCCGGGACCAGCTTCCAAGAGACCCAGTACTTC
TRBJ2-5 few TRBD2 TRBV13 CASSPNPSGGATKYF TGTGCCAGCAGCCCTAATCCCAGCGGGGGAGCTACAAAGTACTTC
TRBJ2-3 . . TRBV9 CASSRSPSTDTQYF TGTGCCAGCTCAAGGTCTCCTAGCACAGATACGCAGTATTTT
TRBJ2-6 few . TRBV7-9 CASGAANVLTF TGTGCCAGTGGCGCTGCCAACGTCCTGACTTTC
TRBJ2-5 . . TRBV24-1 CATSDSNPAGTQYF TGTGCCACCAGTGATTCTAACCCAGCGGGGACCCAGTACTTC
TRBJ2-1 . . TRBV2 CASSERWGGGNEQFF TGTGCCAGCAGTGAAAGGTGGGGGGGCGGCAATGAGCAGTTCTTC
TRBJ1-5 few TRBD1 TRBV12-3/TRBV12-4 CASSRGQPPTQHF TGTGCCAGCAGCCGGGGACAGCCCCCGACCCAGCATTTT
TRBJ1-6 . . TRBV7-3 CASSLVGDNSPLHF TGTGCCAGCAGCTTAGTAGGGGATAATTCACCCCTCCACTTT
TRBJ1-3 . TRBD1 TRBV5-1 CASSLGGQVLNTIYF TGCGCCAGCAGCTTGGGCGGACAGGTCCTAAACACCATATATTTT
TRBJ2-7 . . TRBV18 CASSPQGLFREQYF TGTGCCAGCTCACCACAGGGGTTGTTTCGGGAGCAGTACTTC
TRBJ2-5 . TRBD2 TRBV20-1 CGAVRAGGTQETQYF TGCGGTGCTGTTCGAGCGGGGGGGACCCAAGAGACCCAGTACTTC
TRBJ1-1 few . TRBV11-2 CASSLEGHRGTEAFF TGTGCCAGCAGCTTAGAAGGACACCGAGGGACTGAAGCTTTCTTT
TRBJ2-5 few . TRBV24-1 CATGGNGETQYF TGTGCCACCGGAGGAAACGGAGAGACCCAGTACTTC
TRBJ1-4 few . TRBV7-2 CASSLAPGVDEKLFF TGTGCCAGCAGCTTAGCGCCGGGTGTGGATGAAAAACTGTTTTTT
TRBJ1-4 . . TRBV12-3/TRBV12-4 CASSRWWRVRKLFF TGTGCCAGCAGCCGTTGGTGGAGGGTCCGAAAACTGTTTTTT
TRBJ2-3 . . TRBV20-1 CSATLQGTDTQYF TGCAGTGCTACCTTACAGGGCACAGATACGCAGTATTTT
TRBJ1-5 . . TRBV21-1 CASSTPGVGDQPQHF TGTGCCAGCAGCACCCCAGGGGTCGGGGATCAGCCCCAGCATTTT
TRBJ2-3 . TRBD2 TRBV29-1 CSAAGTSGGAGTQYF TGCAGCGCAGCCGGGACTAGCGGGGGGGCGGGTACGCAGTATTTT
TRBJ2-5 . . TRBV6-1 CASSHEGGGSETQYF TGTGCCAGCAGTCATGAGGGGGGAGGTTCGGAGACCCAGTACTTC
TRBJ1-6 few . TRBV6-5 CASSYSTGRGDYNSPLHF TGTGCCAGCAGTTACTCGACGGGCAGGGGAGACTATAATTCACCCCTCCACTTT
TRBJ2-4 . . TRBV5-4 CASSPTNGVAKNIQYF TGTGCCAGCAGCCCCACCAACGGGGTAGCCAAAAACATTCAGTACTTC
TRBJ2-7 . . TRBV3-1 CASSFEPGPYEQYF TGTGCCAGCAGCTTTGAACCGGGACCGTACGAGCAGTACTTC
TRBJ1-2 . TRBD1 TRBV20-1 CSALRERDRGPGYTF TGCAGTGCCCTAAGAGAACGGGACAGGGGGCCTGGCTACACCTTC
TRBJ1-2 few . TRBV7-9 CASTPGAEGYTF TGTGCCAGCACCCCGGGCGCGGAAGGCTACACCTTC
TRBJ2-5 few . TRBV7-3 CASSPGGHRETQYF TGTGCCAGCAGCCCCGGGGGACATCGAGAGACCCAGTACTTC
TRBJ2-3 . TRBD2 TRBV5-1 CASSRRLAGGLFNTDTQYF TGCGCCAGCAGCCGGCGACTAGCGGGGGGCCTATTCAACACAGATACGCAGTATTTT
TRBJ2-7 . . TRBV7-2 CSSSHPLAKYEQYF TGTTCCAGCAGCCACCCCCTAGCGAAGTACGAGCAGTACTTC
TRBJ1-6 . TRBD1 TRBV5-1 CASSLGRDRETDSPLHF TGCGCCAGCAGCTTGGGACGGGACAGGGAAACGGATTCACCCCTCCACTTT
TRBJ2-5 . . TRBV9 CASSVAPGAGETQYF TGTGCCAGCAGCGTAGCACCGGGGGCCGGTGAGACCCAGTACTTC
TRBJ2-7 . TRBD2 TRBV5-1 CASSFDGGRYEQYF TGCGCCAGCAGCTTCGACGGGGGGAGGTACGAGCAGTACTTC
TRBJ1-3 . . TRBV4-2 CASSQDIHPKTRNTIYF TGTGCCAGCAGCCAAGATATTCACCCTAAGACGCGAAACACCATATATTTT
TRBJ2-5 few TRBD2 TRBV9 CAGSVDSGGAQGQETQYF TGTGCCGGCAGCGTAGATAGCGGGGGAGCACAAGGCCAAGAGACCCAGTACTTC
TRBJ2-7 few TRBD2 TRBV5-1 CASSSGGPGNEQYF TGCGCCAGCAGCAGCGGGGGGCCAGGTAACGAGCAGTACTTC
TRBJ2-1 . TRBD2 TRBV12-3/TRBV12-4 CASSLGSAGGSEQFF TGTGCCAGCAGTTTAGGTTCGGCGGGGGGGAGTGAGCAGTTCTTC
TRBJ2-1 . . TRBV4-2 CASSQAGGQRYNEQFF TGTGCCAGCAGCCAAGCGGGGGGACAGAGGTACAATGAGCAGTTCTTC
TRBJ1-6 few . TRBV7-2 CASSLAYDRNSPLHF TGTGCCAGCAGCTTAGCCTACGACAGAAATTCACCCCTCCACTTT
TRBJ2-5 . . TRBV6-1 CASQRGSGIGETQYF TGTGCCAGCCAGAGGGGGTCCGGGATCGGGGAGACCCAGTACTTC
TRBJ1-1 few TRBD1 TRBV4-1 CASSQKGDRNTEAFF TGCGCCAGCAGCCAAAAGGGGGACAGGAACACTGAAGCTTTCTTT
TRBJ1-6 . . TRBV18 CASSLLEGNNSPLHF TGTGCCAGCTCGCTCTTAGAGGGAAATAATTCACCCCTCCACTTT
TRBJ1-4 . . TRBV9 CASSVGAAGPNEKLFF TGTGCCAGCAGCGTAGGGGCGGCGGGGCCTAATGAAAAACTGTTTTTT
TRBJ1-4 few . TRBV7-6 CASSLARERAVGLFF TGTGCCAGCAGCTTAGCTAGGGAGCGGGCAGTCGGACTGTTTTTT
TRBJ2-5 many . TRBV7-8 CASSPTFSGGQETQYF TGTGCCAGCAGCCCAACATTTAGTGGGGGCCAAGAGACCCAGTACTTC
TRBJ1-1 . TRBD1 TRBV14 CASSQGDRGLDDTEAFF TGTGCCAGCAGCCAAGGCGACAGGGGCCTAGACGACACTGAAGCTTTCTTT
TRBJ2-3 . . TRBV5-1 CASSLLSPYLTDTQYF TGCGCCAGCAGCTTGTTGTCGCCCTACCTCACAGATACGCAGTATTTT
TRBJ1-2 few . TRBV28 CAGSVTGHYGYTF TGTGCCGGCTCGGTGACAGGTCACTATGGCTACACCTTC
TRBJ1-6 few . TRBV11-1 CASSLRDSPLHF TGTGCCAGCAGCCTCAGGGACTCACCCCTCCACTTT
TRBJ1-3 . . TRBV7-8 CASSTRGVTSSGNTIYF TGTGCCAGCAGCACCAGAGGGGTAACGAGCTCTGGAAACACCATATATTTT
TRBJ1-3 few . TRBV10-3 CAISELRVTSSGNTIYF TGTGCCATCAGTGAGTTGAGGGTTACGAGCTCTGGAAACACCATATATTTT
TRBJ2-5 many . TRBV3-1 CASSQDWGKETQYF TGTGCCAGCAGCCAAGATTGGGGTAAAGAGACCCAGTACTTC
TRBJ1-1 few TRBD1 TRBV25-1 CASSTGQEPNTEAFF TGTGCCAGCAGTACGGGACAGGAGCCGAACACTGAAGCTTTCTTT
TRBJ2-3 few . TRBV11-2 CASSLVPSTDTQYF TGTGCCAGCAGCTTAGTCCCCAGCACAGATACGCAGTATTTT
TRBJ1-4 many . TRBV3-1 CASSPSTVNEKLFF TGTGCCAGCAGCCCGAGTACGGTGAATGAAAAACTGTTTTTT
TRBJ2-3 few . TRBV5-4 CASSPTGRGDTQYF TGTGCCAGCAGCCCCACCGGACGGGGAGATACGCAGTATTTT
TRBJ2-5 . TRBD2 TRBV2 CASSENGGEETQYF TGTGCCAGCAGTGAAAACGGGGGGGAAGAGACCCAGTACTTC
TRBJ2-4 . TRBD2 TRBV6-2/TRBV6-3 CATSGGPGRPTKNIQYF TGTGCCACATCGGGGGGGCCGGGGCGACCGACCAAAAACATTCAGTACTTC
TRBJ1-2 few TRBD1 TRBV5-1 CASRLLRTGSYGYTF TGCGCCAGCAGATTGCTCCGGACAGGCAGCTATGGCTACACCTTC
TRBJ1-2 . . TRBV30 CAWSVPGNYGYTF TGTGCCTGGAGTGTACCAGGGAACTATGGCTACACCTTC